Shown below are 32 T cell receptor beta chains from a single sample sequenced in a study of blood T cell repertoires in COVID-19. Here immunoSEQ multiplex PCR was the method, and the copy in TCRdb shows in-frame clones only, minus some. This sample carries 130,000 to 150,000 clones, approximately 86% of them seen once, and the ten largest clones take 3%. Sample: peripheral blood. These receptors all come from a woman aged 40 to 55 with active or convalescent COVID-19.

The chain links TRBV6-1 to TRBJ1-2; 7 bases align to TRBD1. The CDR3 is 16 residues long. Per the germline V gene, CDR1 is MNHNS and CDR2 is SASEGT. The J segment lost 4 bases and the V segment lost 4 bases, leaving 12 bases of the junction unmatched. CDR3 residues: CASSAPTGQASYGYTF. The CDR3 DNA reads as TGTGCCAGCAGTGCCCCTACAGGACAGGCCTCCTATGGCTACACCTTC.

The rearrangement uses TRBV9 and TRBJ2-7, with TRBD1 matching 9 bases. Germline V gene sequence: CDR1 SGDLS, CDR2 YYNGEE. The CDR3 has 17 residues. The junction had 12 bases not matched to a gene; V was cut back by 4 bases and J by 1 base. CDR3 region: CASSPQVGTGRSYEQYF. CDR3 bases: TGTGCCAGCAGCCCCCAAGTCGGGACAGGGCGGTCCTACGAGCAGTACTTC.

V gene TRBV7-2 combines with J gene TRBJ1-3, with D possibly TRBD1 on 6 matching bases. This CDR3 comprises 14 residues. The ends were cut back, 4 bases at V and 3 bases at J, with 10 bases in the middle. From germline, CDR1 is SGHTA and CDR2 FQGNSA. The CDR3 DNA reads TGTGCCAGCAGCTCAACAGGGTTTGGAAACACCATATATTTT. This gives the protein CASSSTGFGNTIYF.

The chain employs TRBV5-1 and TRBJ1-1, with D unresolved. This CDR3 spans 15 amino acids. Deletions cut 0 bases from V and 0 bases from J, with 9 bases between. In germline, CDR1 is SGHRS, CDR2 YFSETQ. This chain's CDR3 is CASSLGAQMNTEAFF. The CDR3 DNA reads TGCGCCAGCAGCTTGGGGGCCCAGATGAACACTGAAGCTTTCTTT.

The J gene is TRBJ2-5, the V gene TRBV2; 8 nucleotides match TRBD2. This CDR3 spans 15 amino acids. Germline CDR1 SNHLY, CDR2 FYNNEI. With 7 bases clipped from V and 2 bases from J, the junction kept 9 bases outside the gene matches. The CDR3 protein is CASITLGLGQETQYF. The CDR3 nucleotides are TGTGCCAGCATCACCTTGGGACTAGGTCAAGAGACCCAGTACTTC.

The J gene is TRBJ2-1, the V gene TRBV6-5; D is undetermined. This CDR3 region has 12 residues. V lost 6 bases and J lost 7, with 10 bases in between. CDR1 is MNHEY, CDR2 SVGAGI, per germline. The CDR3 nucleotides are TGTGCCAGCAGCCCGGGTCGGAATGAGCAGTTCTTC. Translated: CASSPGRNEQFF.

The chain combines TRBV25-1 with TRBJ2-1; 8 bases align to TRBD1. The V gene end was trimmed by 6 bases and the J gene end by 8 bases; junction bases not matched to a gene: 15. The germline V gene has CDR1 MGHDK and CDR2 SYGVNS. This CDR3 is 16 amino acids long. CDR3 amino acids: CASRGNGRGLMDEQFF. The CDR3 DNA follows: TGTGCCAGCAGGGGGAACGGCAGGGGGCTAATGGATGAGCAGTTCTTC.

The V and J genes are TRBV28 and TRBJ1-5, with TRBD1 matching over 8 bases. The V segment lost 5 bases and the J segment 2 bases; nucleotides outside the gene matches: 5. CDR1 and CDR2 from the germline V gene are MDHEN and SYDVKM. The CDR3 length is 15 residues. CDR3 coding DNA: TGTGCCAGCAGTCCCCGGACAGGGCGCAATCAGCCCCAGCATTTT. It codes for CASSPRTGRNQPQHF.

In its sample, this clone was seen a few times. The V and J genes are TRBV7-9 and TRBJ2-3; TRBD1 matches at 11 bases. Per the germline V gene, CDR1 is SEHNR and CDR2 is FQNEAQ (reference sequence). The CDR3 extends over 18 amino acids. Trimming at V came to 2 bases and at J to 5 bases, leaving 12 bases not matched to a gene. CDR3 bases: TGTGCCAGCAGCTTATTCTCCGGGACAGGGGGTTCTGGAGATACGCAGTATTTT. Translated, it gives CASSLFSGTGGSGDTQYF.

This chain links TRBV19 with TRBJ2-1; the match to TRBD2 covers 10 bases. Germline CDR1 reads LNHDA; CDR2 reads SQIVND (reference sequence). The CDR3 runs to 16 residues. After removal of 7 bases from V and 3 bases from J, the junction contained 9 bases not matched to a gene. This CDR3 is CASTRGPSGGYNEQFF. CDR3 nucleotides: TGTGCCAGTACCCGAGGACCTAGCGGGGGCTACAATGAGCAGTTCTTC.

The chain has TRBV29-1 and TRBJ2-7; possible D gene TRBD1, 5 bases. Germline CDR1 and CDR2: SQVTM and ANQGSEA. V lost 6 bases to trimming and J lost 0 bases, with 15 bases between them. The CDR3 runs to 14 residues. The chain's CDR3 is CSVNDSPFSYEQYF. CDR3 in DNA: TGCAGCGTGAATGACAGCCCTTTCTCCTACGAGCAGTACTTC.

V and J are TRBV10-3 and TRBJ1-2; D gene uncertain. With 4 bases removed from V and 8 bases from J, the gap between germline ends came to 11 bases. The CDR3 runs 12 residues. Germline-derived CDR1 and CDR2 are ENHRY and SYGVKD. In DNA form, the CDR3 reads TGTGCCATCAGTGGTGGGGAGGAAGGCTACACCTTC. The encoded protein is CAISGGEEGYTF.

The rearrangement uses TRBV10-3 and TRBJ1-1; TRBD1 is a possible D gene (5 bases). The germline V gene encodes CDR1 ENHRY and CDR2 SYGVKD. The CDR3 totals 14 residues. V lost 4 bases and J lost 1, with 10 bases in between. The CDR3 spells CAISVAGGNTEAFF. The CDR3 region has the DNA TGTGCCATCAGTGTCGCGGGGGGGAACACTGAAGCTTTCTTT.

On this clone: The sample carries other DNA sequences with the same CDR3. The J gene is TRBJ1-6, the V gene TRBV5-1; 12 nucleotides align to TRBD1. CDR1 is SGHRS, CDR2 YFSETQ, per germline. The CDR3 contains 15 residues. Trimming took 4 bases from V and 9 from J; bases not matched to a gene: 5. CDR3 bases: TGCGCCAGCAGCCCCCGGGACAGGGGGCGTTCACCCCTCCACTTT. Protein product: CASSPRDRGRSPLHF.

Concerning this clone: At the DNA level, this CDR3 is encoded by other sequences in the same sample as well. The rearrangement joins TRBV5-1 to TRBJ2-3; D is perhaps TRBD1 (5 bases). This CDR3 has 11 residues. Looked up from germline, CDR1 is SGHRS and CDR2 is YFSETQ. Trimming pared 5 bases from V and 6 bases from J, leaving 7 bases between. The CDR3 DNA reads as TGCGCCAGCAGTCCAGGGGATACGCAGTATTTT. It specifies CASSPGDTQYF. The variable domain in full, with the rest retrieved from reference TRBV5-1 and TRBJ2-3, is KAGVTQTPRYLIKTRGQQVTLSCSPISGHRSVSWYQQTPGQGLQFLFEYFSETQRNKGNFPGRFSGRQFSNSRSEMNVSTLELGDSALYLCASSPGDTQYFGPGTRLTVL.

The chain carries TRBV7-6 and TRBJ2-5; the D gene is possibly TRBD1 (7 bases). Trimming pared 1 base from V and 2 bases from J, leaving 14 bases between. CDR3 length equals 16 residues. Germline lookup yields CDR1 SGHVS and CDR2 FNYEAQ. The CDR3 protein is CASSLGPGGQQETQYF. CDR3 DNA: TGTGCCAGCAGCTTAGGCCCCGGGGGACAGCAAGAGACCCAGTACTTC.

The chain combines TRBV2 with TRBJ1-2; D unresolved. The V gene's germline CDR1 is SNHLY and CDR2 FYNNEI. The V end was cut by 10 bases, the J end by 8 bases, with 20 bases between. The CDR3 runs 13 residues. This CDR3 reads CATPRYPVQGYTF. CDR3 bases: TGTGCCACCCCAAGGTATCCCGTACAGGGCTACACCTTC.

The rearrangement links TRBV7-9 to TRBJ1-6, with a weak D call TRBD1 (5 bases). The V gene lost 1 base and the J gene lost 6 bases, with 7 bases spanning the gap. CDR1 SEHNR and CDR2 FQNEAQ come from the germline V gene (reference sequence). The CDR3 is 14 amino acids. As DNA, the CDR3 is TGTGCCAGCAGCTTAGGAAGGGGTAATTCACCCCTCCACTTT. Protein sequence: CASSLGRGNSPLHF.

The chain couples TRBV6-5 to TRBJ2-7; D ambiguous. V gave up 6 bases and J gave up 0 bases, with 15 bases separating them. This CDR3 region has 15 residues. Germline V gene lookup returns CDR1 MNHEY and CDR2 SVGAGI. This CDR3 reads CASRRWPLDSYEQYF. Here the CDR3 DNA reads TGTGCCAGCAGACGGTGGCCCCTAGACTCCTACGAGCAGTACTTC.

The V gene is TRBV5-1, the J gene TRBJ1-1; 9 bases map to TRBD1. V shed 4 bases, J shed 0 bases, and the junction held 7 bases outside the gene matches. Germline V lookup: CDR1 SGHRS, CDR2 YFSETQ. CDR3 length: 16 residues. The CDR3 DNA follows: TGCGCCAGCAGCATAACCGGGACAGGGTTGAACACTGAAGCTTTCTTT. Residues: CASSITGTGLNTEAFF.

Here the CDR3 reads CASSLPGQRLGGEKLFF. CDR3 in DNA: TGTGCCAGCAGTCTGCCGGGACAGCGATTGGGGGGTGAAAAACTGTTTTTT. This chain links TRBV28 with TRBJ1-4; 7 bases are shared with TRBD1. V shed 5 bases, J shed 7 bases, and the junction held 16 bases outside the gene matches. Germline V CDR1 and CDR2: MDHEN, SYDVKM. The CDR3 totals 17 residues.

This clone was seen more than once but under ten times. The CDR3 DNA sequence: TGTGCCAGCAGCTTAAGTTCCAGCACCATATATTTT. Translated, it gives CASSLSSSTIYF. This rearrangement joins TRBV7-9 to TRBJ1-3; D unresolved. The germline V gene has CDR1 SEHNR and CDR2 FQNEAQ (reference sequence). Trimming left V 2 bases short and J 9 bases short, with 8 bases between. The CDR3 sequence is 12 residues long.

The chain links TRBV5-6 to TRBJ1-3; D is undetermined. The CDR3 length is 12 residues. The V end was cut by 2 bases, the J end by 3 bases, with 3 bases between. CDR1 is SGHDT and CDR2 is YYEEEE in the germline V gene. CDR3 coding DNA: TGTGCCAGCAGCTTATATGGAAACACCATATATTTT. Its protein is CASSLYGNTIYF. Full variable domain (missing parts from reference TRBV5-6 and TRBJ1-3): DAGVTQSPTHLIKTRGQQVTLRCSPKSGHDTVSWYQQALGQGPQFIFQYYEEEERQRGNFPDRFSGHQFPNYSSELNVNALLLGDSALYLCASSLYGNTIYFGEGSWLTVV.

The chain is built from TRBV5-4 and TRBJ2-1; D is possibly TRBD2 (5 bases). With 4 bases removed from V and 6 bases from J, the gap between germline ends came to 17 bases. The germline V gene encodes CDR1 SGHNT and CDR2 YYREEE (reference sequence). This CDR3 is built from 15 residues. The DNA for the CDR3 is TGTGCCAGCAGCCCGCCTAGCCGGGCCTTCAATGAGCAGTTCTTC. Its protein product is CASSPPSRAFNEQFF.

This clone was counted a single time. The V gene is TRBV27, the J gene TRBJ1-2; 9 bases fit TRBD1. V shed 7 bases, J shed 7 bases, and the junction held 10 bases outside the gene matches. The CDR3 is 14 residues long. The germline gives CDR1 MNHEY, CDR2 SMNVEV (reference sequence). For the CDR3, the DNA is TGTGCCAGCACGACAGGGGGTGGTCTTACTGGCTACACCTTC. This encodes CASTTGGGLTGYTF.

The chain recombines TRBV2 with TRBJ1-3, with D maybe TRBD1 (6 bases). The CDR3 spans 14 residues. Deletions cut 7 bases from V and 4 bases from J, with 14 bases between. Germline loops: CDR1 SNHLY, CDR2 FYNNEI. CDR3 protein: CASNSQGSGNTIYF. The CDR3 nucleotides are TGTGCCAGCAATTCTCAGGGGTCCGGAAACACCATATATTTT.

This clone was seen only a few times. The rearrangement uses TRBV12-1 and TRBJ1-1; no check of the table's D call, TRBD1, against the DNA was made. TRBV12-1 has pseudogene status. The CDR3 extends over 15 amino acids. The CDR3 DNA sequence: TGTGCCAGCAGCTTTCCAGGGACAGGGTGCACTGAAGCTTTCTTT. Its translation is CASSFPGTGCTEAFF.

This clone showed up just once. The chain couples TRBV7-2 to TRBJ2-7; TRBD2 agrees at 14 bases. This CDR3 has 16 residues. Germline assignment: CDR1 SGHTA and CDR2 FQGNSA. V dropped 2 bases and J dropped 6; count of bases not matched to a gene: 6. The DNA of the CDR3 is TGTGCCAGCAGCTTAAGACTAGCGGGAGGGCATACCGAGCAGTACTTC. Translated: CASSLRLAGGHTEQYF.

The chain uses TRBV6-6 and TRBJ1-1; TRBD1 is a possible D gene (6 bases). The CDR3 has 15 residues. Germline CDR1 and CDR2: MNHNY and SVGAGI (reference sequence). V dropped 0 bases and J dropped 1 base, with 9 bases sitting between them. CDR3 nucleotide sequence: TGTGCCAGCAGTTACTCGGGCAGGGGGAACACTGAAGCTTTCTTT. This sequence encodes CASSYSGRGNTEAFF.

The CDR3 is CASRGAGGPVDTQYF. CDR3 bases: TGTGCCAGCAGGGGAGCGGGAGGGCCCGTAGATACGCAGTATTTT. The rearrangement links TRBV28 to TRBJ2-3; 10 nucleotides match TRBD2. This CDR3 has 15 residues. Germline-derived CDR1 and CDR2 are MDHEN and SYDVKM. V was clipped by 6 bases and J by 5 bases; unmatched bases: 8.

The DNA of the CDR3 is TGTGCCAGCAGTGGGGCTAGCGGGGGGTACAATGAGCAGTTCTTC. Its protein product is CASSGASGGYNEQFF. This chain links TRBV2 with TRBJ2-1; 11 positions match TRBD2. The CDR3 consists of 15 residues. CDR1 and CDR2 from the germline V gene are SNHLY and FYNNEI. The trim removed 4 bases at V and 4 bases at J, leaving 3 bases unmatched.

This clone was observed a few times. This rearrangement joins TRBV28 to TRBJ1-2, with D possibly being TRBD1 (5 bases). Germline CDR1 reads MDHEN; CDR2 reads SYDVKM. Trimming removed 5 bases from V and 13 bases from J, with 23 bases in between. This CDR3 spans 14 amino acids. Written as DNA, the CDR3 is TGTGCCAGCAGTACGAACCCCGAGCGGGGACGGGTCACCTTC. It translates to CASSTNPERGRVTF.